A single sample gave rise to the 28 T cell receptor beta chains below, sequenced in a study of radiation and T cells in renal cell carcinoma. Method: immunoSEQ multiplex PCR; TCRdb's copy keeps in-frame clones and lacks some. The data contain about 76,000 clones, 89% of them singletons. Regarding time point: blood 4 weeks post-SBRT, at nephrectomy. Treatment described: 15 Gy SBRT to primary tumor, nephrectomy 4 weeks later. The starting material was blood, obtained from a patient whose treatment included radiotherapy and nephrectomy. Receptors originate from a woman aged 70-85 years with renal cell carcinoma.

The V call is TRBV5-8, the J call TRBJ2-5; D call uncertain. V lost 0 bases, J lost 4 bases, and 10 bases lay in between. This CDR3 has 14 amino acids. CDR1 is SGHTS and CDR2 is YDEGEE in the germline V gene. The CDR3, as DNA: TGTGCCAGCAGCTTGGAGAAGGGTGGAGAGACCCAGTACTTC. It specifies CASSLEKGGETQYF.

The rearrangement links TRBV2 to TRBJ2-1; D remains ambiguous. This CDR3 is 11 amino acids long. Germline lookup yields CDR1 SNHLY and CDR2 FYNNEI. Trimming stripped 3 bases from V and 9 bases from J, with 6 bases between. CDR3 residues: CASSEESEQFF. In DNA form, the CDR3 reads TGTGCCAGCAGTGAGGAGAGTGAGCAGTTCTTC.

The chain recombines TRBV5-4 with TRBJ1-6; D perhaps matches TRBD1 (5 bases). Per the germline V gene, CDR1 is SGHNT and CDR2 is YYREEE (reference sequence). Trimming cost V 4 bases and J 7 bases, with 12 bases left between them. This CDR3 contains 14 residues. Here the CDR3 reads CASSATGPNSPLHF. CDR3 coding DNA: TGTGCCAGCAGCGCAACAGGCCCGAATTCACCCCTCCACTTT.

Here the CDR3 DNA reads TGTGCCAGCAGCGTAGGGGGCTCGGAGACCCAGTACTTC. It specifies CASSVGGSETQYF. J is TRBJ2-5 and V is TRBV5-5, with TRBD1 matching over 7 bases. The CDR3 sequence is 13 residues long. The germline V gene encodes CDR1 SGHKS and CDR2 YYEKEE (reference sequence). Germline trimming cut 4 bases from V and 5 bases from J; bases unmatched to any gene: 5. Full variable domain (rest looked up from reference TRBV5-5 and TRBJ2-5): DAGVTQSPTHLIKTRGQQVTLRCSPISGHKSVSWYQQVLGQGPQFIFQYYEKEERGRGNFPDRFSARQFPNYSSELNVNALLLGDSALYLCASSVGGSETQYFGPGTRLLVL.

This chain uses TRBV6-1 with TRBJ2-5; no clear D. V lost 4 bases to trimming and J lost 5 bases, with 14 bases between them. Germline loops: CDR1 MNHNS, CDR2 SASEGT. The CDR3 has 14 residues. CDR3 protein: CASSASWSRETQYF. CDR3 DNA sequence: TGTGCCAGCAGTGCTTCGTGGAGTCGGGAGACCCAGTACTTC.

CDR3 in DNA: TGTGCCAGCAGTGTTATGCAGGGTGGTGAAAAACTGTTTTTT. Translation: CASSVMQGGEKLFF. This sequence joins TRBV6-1 and TRBJ1-4; D perhaps matches TRBD1 (5 bases). The CDR3 consists of 14 residues. Germline V gives CDR1 MNHNS, CDR2 SASEGT. V gave up 4 bases and J gave up 7 bases, with 13 bases separating them.

The chain joins TRBV27 to TRBJ2-1; D is possibly TRBD1 (5 bases). Germline assignment: CDR1 MNHEY and CDR2 SMNVEV (reference sequence). This CDR3 has 13 amino acids. Trimming cost V 8 bases and J 8 bases, with 16 bases left between them. In nucleotides, the CDR3 is TGTGCCAGCGGTCTTCAGGGTTTGGATGAGCAGTTCTTC. Translated: CASGLQGLDEQFF.

V gene TRBV5-1 combines with J gene TRBJ2-2; a weak D match, TRBD2 (7 bases). With 0 bases removed from V and 1 base from J, the gap between germline ends came to 13 bases. The CDR3 has 17 amino acids. Germline V lookup: CDR1 SGHRS, CDR2 YFSETQ. CDR3 residues: CASSLVWRGQNTGELFF. The CDR3 DNA follows: TGCGCCAGCAGCTTGGTTTGGCGGGGGCAGAACACCGGGGAGCTGTTTTTT.

The J gene is TRBJ2-3, the V gene TRBV28; 10 bases line up with TRBD1. The CDR3 runs 20 residues. Germline trimming cut 2 bases from V and 0 bases from J; bases unmatched to any gene: 14. Germline loops: CDR1 MDHEN, CDR2 SYDVKM. CDR3 bases: TGTGCCAGCAGTTTAGGTAGGGTGGGACAGGGGTGGAGAAGCACAGATACGCAGTATTTT. Protein sequence: CASSLGRVGQGWRSTDTQYF.

The V gene is TRBV6-6, the J gene TRBJ1-2; 7 bases are a match to TRBD1. CDR3 size: 15 residues. Germline V CDR1 and CDR2: MNHNY, SVGAGI (reference sequence). The J segment lost 4 bases and the V segment lost 6 bases, leaving 11 bases of the junction unmatched. CDR3 sequence: CASRTDRAGSYGYTF. CDR3 coding DNA: TGTGCCAGCAGGACCGACAGGGCGGGAAGCTATGGCTACACCTTC.

The V gene is TRBV15, the J gene TRBJ2-5; 11 bases agree with TRBD1. J was trimmed by 5 bases and V by 4 bases; bases with no gene match: 6. CDR3 length: 15 residues. Germline-derived CDR1 and CDR2 are LNHNV and YYDKDF (reference sequence). The CDR3 DNA sequence: TGTGCCACCAGCAAGCGCCGGGACAGGGGGGAGACCCAGTACTTC. Encoded protein: CATSKRRDRGETQYF.

V gene TRBV6-1 combines with J gene TRBJ1-5; TRBD1 agrees at 9 bases. The CDR3 spans 14 residues. J lost 7 bases, V lost 5 bases, and 6 bases had no gene match. Germline CDR1 and CDR2: MNHNS and SASEGT. The CDR3 here is CASSPWTGDQPQHF. The DNA for the CDR3 is TGTGCCAGCAGTCCTTGGACAGGGGACCAGCCCCAGCATTTT.

The CDR3 reads CASNLGQFEYNEQFF. Here the CDR3 DNA reads TGTGCCAGCAACCTCGGACAGTTCGAATACAATGAGCAGTTCTTC. The chain recombines TRBV9 with TRBJ2-1; tentatively, D is TRBD1 (6 bases). Deletions cut 6 bases from V and 4 bases from J, with 17 bases between. This CDR3 comprises 15 residues. Germline loops: CDR1 SGDLS, CDR2 YYNGEE.

The chain recombines TRBV2 with TRBJ1-2; D remains ambiguous. Per the germline V gene, CDR1 is SNHLY and CDR2 is FYNNEI. The CDR3 runs 15 residues. V lost 8 bases, J lost 6 bases, and 22 bases lay in between. The CDR3 DNA reads as TGTGCCAGCGTACGGTCCGGGTGGACGGCTGATGGCTACACCTTC. It is translated as CASVRSGWTADGYTF.

The chain recombines TRBV28 with TRBJ2-2; D gene ambiguous. CDR3 length equals 18 residues. The V end was cut by 4 bases, the J end by 4 bases, with 22 bases between. The germline CDR1 and CDR2 sequences are MDHEN and SYDVKM. CDR3 nucleotides: TGTGCCAGCAGTTCCCCTTTCGACGACGCGGAGACCACCGGGGAGCTGTTTTTT. As protein: CASSSPFDDAETTGELFF.

This clone was picked up one time. V and J are TRBV2 and TRBJ2-1; TRBD1 or TRBD2 may be the D gene (5 bases each). The V end was cut by 7 bases, the J end by 2 bases, with 12 bases between. The CDR3 is 14 amino acids. Germline V gene lookup returns CDR1 SNHLY and CDR2 FYNNEI. The DNA of the CDR3 is TGTGCCAGCAAGAGGGACGCCGCCTACAATGAGCAGTTCTTC. Its translation: CASKRDAAYNEQFF.

The rearrangement joins TRBV14 to TRBJ2-2; D is possibly TRBD1 or TRBD2 (6 bases each). Per the germline V gene, CDR1 is SGHDN and CDR2 is FVKESK. The CDR3 totals 18 residues. V lost 4 bases, J lost 0 bases, and 18 bases lay in between. CDR3 sequence reads: CASSRRGVRTTNTGELFF. In DNA, the CDR3 is TGTGCCAGCAGCCGAAGGGGGGTGAGGACCACGAACACCGGGGAGCTGTTTTTT.

This rearrangement joins TRBV6-1 to TRBJ1-3, with D possibly matching TRBD1 (5 bases). The ends were cut back, 4 bases at V and 0 bases at J, with 13 bases in the middle. The germline V gene encodes CDR1 MNHNS and CDR2 SASEGT. The CDR3 extends over 16 amino acids. The chain's CDR3 is CASSAQGWSSGNTIYF. CDR3 nucleotide sequence: TGTGCCAGCAGTGCCCAGGGCTGGAGCTCTGGAAACACCATATATTTT.

Only a few counts were recorded for this clone. The chain recombines TRBV5-1 with TRBJ2-2; 10 positions match TRBD2. Unmatched junction bases numbered 5, after V lost 3 bases and J lost 6 bases. Germline lookup yields CDR1 SGHRS and CDR2 YFSETQ. The length of the CDR3 is 15 residues. The CDR3 loop reads CASSSGLASAGELFF. The CDR3 DNA reads as TGCGCCAGCAGCTCGGGACTAGCGTCCGCCGGGGAGCTGTTTTTT. The complete variable domain, with remaining parts taken from reference TRBV5-1 and TRBJ2-2, reads KAGVTQTPRYLIKTRGQQVTLSCSPISGHRSVSWYQQTPGQGLQFLFEYFSETQRNKGNFPGRFSGRQFSNSRSEMNVSTLELGDSALYLCASSSGLASAGELFFGEGSRLTVL.

This clone was counted once. The genes are TRBV19 and TRBJ1-5; 7 nucleotides line up with TRBD1. The junction had 9 bases not matched to a gene; V was cut back by 6 bases and J by 4 bases. CDR1 and CDR2 (germline): LNHDA, SQIVND (reference sequence). This CDR3 is 15 amino acids long. CDR3 sequence: CASRRRQGSNQPQHF. CDR3 nucleotide sequence: TGTGCCAGTAGACGGAGACAGGGTTCGAATCAGCCCCAGCATTTT.

The chain employs TRBV9 and TRBJ2-3; 7 positions agree with TRBD1. Germline CDR1 is SGDLS and CDR2 is YYNGEE. The CDR3 loop spans 16 amino acids. V shed 0 bases, J shed 2 bases, and the junction held 6 bases outside the gene matches. For the CDR3, the DNA is TGTGCCAGCAGCGTAGCTACGGGACAGTCCACAGATACGCAGTATTTT. Translated, it gives CASSVATGQSTDTQYF.

V usage is TRBV16 and J usage is TRBJ1-1, with 8 bases identical to TRBD1. The ends lost 4 bases at V and 7 bases at J; junction bases unmatched: 8. The CDR3 consists of 14 residues. The germline V gene encodes CDR1 KGHSY and CDR2 FQNENV. The CDR3 nucleotides are TGTGCCAGCAGCCGACCGGACAGGGAATTTGAAGCTTTCTTT. It encodes CASSRPDREFEAFF.

The rearrangement links TRBV6-1 to TRBJ1-5; tentatively, D is TRBD1 (6 bases). The CDR3 is 17 residues long. The germline gives CDR1 MNHNS, CDR2 SASEGT. V lost 4 bases and J lost 0, with 16 bases in between. CDR3 sequence reads: CASSGAPGQLSNQPQHF. CDR3 DNA: TGTGCCAGCAGTGGTGCGCCGGGACAACTTAGCAATCAGCCCCAGCATTTT.

This chain links TRBV5-6 with TRBJ1-1; TRBD1 is a possible D gene (5 bases). Trimming left V 0 bases short and J 11 bases short, with 11 bases between. The CDR3 totals 12 residues. Germline V gives CDR1 SGHDT, CDR2 YYEEEE. In nucleotides, the CDR3 is TGTGCCAGCAGCTTGGCCGGGGGAGGGGCTTTCTTT. It encodes CASSLAGGGAFF.

V gene TRBV6-6 combines with J gene TRBJ1-6; 7 positions agree with TRBD1. Germline V gene sequence: CDR1 MNHNY, CDR2 SVGAGI (reference sequence). This CDR3 spans 14 amino acids. J lost 5 bases, V lost 6 bases, and 4 bases had no gene match. This chain's CDR3 is CASRRDSDNSPLHF. In nucleotides, the CDR3 is TGTGCCAGCAGACGGGACAGCGATAATTCACCCCTCCACTTT.

This clone was observed a handful of times. The V gene is TRBV29-1, the J gene TRBJ1-5, with unresolved D. Looked up from germline, CDR1 is SQVTM and CDR2 is ANQGSEA. This CDR3 has 14 amino acids. V lost 6 bases, J lost 5 bases, and 17 bases lay in between. CDR3 protein: CSVRNRTGHQPQHF. The CDR3 DNA follows: TGCAGCGTCAGAAATCGGACGGGTCATCAGCCCCAGCATTTT.

The count of this clone is one. The J gene is TRBJ2-3, the V gene TRBV5-1; D is undetermined. Trimming pared 5 bases from V and 4 bases from J, leaving 14 bases between. The CDR3 has 14 amino acids. The germline V gene encodes CDR1 SGHRS and CDR2 YFSETQ. The CDR3 loop reads CASRINSKADTQYF. CDR3 DNA sequence: TGCGCCAGCAGGATTAACAGTAAGGCAGATACGCAGTATTTT.

This chain uses TRBV7-9 with TRBJ1-5; D remains ambiguous. V was shortened by 0 bases and J by 3 bases, with 0 bases between the two germline ends. Germline V gene sequence: CDR1 SEHNR, CDR2 FQNEAQ (reference sequence). The CDR3 has 12 amino acids. This CDR3 is CASSLANQPQHF. CDR3 nucleotide sequence: TGTGCCAGCAGCTTAGCCAATCAGCCCCAGCATTTT. Based on the CDR3 plus reference TRBV7-9 and TRBJ1-5, the full variable domain is DTGVSQNPRHKITKRGQNVTFRCDPISEHNRLYWYRQTLGQGPEFLTYFQNEAQLEKSRLLSDRFSAERPKGSFSTLEIQRTEQGDSAMYLCASSLANQPQHFGDGTRLSIL.